What follows is one TCR beta chain and its context. Its antigen is not identified. This sample was included in a study of T cells in narcolepsy. Findings and caveats of the study: Comparing one patient's CSF and blood CD4+ clonotypes highlighted HCRT- and TRIB2-specific autoreactive clonotypes. Blood of same and different patients, but not healthy controls, reportedly held recurring autoreactive clonotypes.

Germline V gene data show CDR1 as LGHNA and CDR2 as YNFKEQ. The V and J ends lost 0 bases and 1 base respectively, with 15 bases between them. The CDR3 runs 18 residues. This table comes from immunoSEQ multiplex PCR, and its TCRdb copy is limited to in-frame clones, with some not included. The sample lists approximately 26,000 clones, 81% occurring once. This rearrangement joins TRBV4-2 to TRBJ1-4, with D unclear. This receptor was taken from a human donor in good health. The sequenced sample was memory (CD45RA-) CD4+ T cells from blood. The CDR3 DNA is TGTGCCAGCAGCCAAGATCCCCGTGGCAGAAGAACTAATGAAAAACTGTTTTTT. Its protein is CASSQDPRGRRTNEKLFF.